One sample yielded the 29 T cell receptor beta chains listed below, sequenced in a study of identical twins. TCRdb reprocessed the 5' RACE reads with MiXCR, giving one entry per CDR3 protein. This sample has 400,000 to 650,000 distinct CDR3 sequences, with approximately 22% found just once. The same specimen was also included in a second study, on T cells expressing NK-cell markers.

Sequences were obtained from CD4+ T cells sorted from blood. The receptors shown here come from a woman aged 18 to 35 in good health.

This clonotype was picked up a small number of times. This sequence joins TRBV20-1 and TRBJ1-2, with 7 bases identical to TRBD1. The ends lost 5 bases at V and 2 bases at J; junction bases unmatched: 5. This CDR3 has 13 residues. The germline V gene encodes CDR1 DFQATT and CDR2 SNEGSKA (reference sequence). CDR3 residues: CSAASTGNYGYTF. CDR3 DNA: TGCAGTGCTGCCTCGACAGGGAACTATGGCTACACCTTC.

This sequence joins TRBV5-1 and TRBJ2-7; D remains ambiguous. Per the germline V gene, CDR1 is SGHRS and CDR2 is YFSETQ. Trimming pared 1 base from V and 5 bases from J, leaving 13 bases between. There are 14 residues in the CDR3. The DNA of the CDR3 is TGCGCCAGCAGCTTGACGGGTATAGAACACGAGCAGTACTTC. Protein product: CASSLTGIEHEQYF.

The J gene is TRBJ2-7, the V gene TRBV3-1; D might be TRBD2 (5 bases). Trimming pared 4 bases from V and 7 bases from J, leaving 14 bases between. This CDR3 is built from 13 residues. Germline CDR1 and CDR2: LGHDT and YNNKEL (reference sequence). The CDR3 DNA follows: TGTGCCAGCAGCCCCCCCCCCGGGGTGGAGCAGTACTTC. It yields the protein CASSPPPGVEQYF.

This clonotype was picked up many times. As DNA, the CDR3 is TGTGCCAGCAGGTTAGGGACTGAAGCTTTCTTT. Translated: CASRLGTEAFF. The V call is TRBV6-1, the J call TRBJ1-1; no clear D gene. V was shortened by 6 bases and J by 5 bases, with 7 bases between the two germline ends. Germline V gene sequence: CDR1 MNHNS, CDR2 SASEGT. This CDR3 region has 11 residues.

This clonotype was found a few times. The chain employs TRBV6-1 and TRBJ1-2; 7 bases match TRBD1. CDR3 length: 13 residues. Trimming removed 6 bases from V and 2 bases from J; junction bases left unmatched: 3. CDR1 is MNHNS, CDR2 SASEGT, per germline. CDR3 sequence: CASSKGQNYGYTF. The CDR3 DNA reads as TGTGCCAGCAGCAAGGGACAGAACTATGGCTACACCTTC.

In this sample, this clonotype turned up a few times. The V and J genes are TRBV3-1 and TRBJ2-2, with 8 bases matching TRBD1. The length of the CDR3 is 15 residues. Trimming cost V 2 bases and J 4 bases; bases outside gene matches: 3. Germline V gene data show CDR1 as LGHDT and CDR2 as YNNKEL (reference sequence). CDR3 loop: CASSQLTGGTGELFF. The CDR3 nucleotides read TGTGCCAGCAGCCAACTCACAGGGGGCACCGGGGAGCTGTTTTTT.

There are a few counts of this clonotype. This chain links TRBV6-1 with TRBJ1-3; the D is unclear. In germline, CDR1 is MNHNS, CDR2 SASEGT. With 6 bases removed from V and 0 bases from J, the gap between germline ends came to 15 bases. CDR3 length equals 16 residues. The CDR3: CASSMTGITSGNTIYF. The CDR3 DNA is TGTGCCAGCAGCATGACCGGAATCACCTCTGGAAACACCATATATTTT.

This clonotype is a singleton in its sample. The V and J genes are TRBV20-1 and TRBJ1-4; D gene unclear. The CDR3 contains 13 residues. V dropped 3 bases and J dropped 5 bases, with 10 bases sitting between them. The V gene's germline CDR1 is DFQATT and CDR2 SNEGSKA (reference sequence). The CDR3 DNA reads TGCAGTGCTAGTCAAGGGCAAAATGAAAAACTGTTTTTT. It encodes CSASQGQNEKLFF.

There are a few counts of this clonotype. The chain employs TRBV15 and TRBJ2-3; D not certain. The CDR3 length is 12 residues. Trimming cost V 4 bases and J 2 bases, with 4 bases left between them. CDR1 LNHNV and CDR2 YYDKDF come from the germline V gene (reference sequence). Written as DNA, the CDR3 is TGTGCCACCAGCACGTACACAGATACGCAGTATTTT. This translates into CATSTYTDTQYF.

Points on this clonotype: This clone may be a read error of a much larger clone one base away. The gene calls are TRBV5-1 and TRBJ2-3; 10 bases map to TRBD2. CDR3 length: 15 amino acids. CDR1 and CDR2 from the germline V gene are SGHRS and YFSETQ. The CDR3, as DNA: TGCGCCAGCAGCTCCCTAGCGGGAGTAGCAGATGCGCAGTATTTT. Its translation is CASSSLAGVADAQYF.

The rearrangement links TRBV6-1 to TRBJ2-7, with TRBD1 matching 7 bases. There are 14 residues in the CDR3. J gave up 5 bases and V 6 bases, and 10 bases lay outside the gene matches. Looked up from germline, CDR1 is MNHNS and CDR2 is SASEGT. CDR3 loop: CASRPTGREDEQYF. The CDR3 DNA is TGTGCCAGCAGGCCGACAGGGCGAGAAGACGAGCAGTACTTC.

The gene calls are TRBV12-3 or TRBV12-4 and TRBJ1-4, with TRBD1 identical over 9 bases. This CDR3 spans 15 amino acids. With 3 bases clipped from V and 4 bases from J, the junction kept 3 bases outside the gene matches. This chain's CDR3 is CASSFRQGGNEKLFF. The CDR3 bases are TGTGCCAGCAGTTTCCGACAGGGGGGTAATGAAAAACTGTTTTTT.

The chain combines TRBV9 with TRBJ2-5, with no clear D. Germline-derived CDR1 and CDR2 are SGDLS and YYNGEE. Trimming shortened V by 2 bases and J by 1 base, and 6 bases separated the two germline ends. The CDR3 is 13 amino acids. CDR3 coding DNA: TGTGCCAGCAGCGTCAGTCCCCAAGAGACCCAGTACTTC. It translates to CASSVSPQETQYF.

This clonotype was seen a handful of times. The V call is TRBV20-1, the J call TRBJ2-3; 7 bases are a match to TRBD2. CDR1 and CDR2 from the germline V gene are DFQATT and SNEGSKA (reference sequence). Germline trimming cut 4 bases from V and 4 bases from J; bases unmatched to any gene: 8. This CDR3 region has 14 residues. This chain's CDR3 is CSATQRDFADTQYF. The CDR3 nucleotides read TGCAGTGCTACCCAGCGGGACTTCGCAGATACGCAGTATTTT.

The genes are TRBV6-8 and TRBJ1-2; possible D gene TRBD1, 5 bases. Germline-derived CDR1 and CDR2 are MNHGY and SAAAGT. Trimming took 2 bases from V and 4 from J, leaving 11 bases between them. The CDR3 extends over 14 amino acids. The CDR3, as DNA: TGTGCCAGCAGTTACCAGACAGACACCTATGGCTACACCTTC. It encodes CASSYQTDTYGYTF.

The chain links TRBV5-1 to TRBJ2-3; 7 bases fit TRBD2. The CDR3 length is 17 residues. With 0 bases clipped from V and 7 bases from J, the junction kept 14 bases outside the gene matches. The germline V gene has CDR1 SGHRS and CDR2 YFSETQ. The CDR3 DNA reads TGCGCCAGCAGCTTGGGTGGTCAACTAGCGAGAGGCCATACGCAGTATTTT. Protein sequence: CASSLGGQLARGHTQYF.

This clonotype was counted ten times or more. CDR3 sequence reads: CSARVATVISGYTF. The CDR3, as DNA: TGCAGTGCTAGAGTAGCGACAGTTATCAGTGGCTACACCTTC. This chain joins TRBV20-1 and TRBJ1-2, with TRBD1 as a possible D gene (5 bases). There are 14 residues in the CDR3. The ends were cut back, 1 base at V and 7 bases at J, with 16 bases in the middle. Germline V gene lookup returns CDR1 DFQATT and CDR2 SNEGSKA (reference sequence).

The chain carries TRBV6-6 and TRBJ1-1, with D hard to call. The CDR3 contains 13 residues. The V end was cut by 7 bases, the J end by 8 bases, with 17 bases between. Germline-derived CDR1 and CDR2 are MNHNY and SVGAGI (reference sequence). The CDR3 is CASTQATTPEAFF. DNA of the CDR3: TGTGCCAGCACCCAGGCCACGACCCCCGAAGCTTTCTTT.

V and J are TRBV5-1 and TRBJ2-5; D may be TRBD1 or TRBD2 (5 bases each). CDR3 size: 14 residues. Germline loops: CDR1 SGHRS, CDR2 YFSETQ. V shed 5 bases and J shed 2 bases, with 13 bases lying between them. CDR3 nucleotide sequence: TGCGCCAGCAGTTCCCCGGGGCTACAAGAGACCCAGTACTTC. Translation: CASSSPGLQETQYF.

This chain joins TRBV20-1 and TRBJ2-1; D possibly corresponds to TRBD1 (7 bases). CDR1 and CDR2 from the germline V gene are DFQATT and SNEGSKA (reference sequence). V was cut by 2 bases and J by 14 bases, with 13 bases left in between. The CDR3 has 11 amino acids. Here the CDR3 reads CSARPRGEEFF. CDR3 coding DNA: TGCAGTGCTAGACCCAGGGGGGAGGAGTTCTTC.

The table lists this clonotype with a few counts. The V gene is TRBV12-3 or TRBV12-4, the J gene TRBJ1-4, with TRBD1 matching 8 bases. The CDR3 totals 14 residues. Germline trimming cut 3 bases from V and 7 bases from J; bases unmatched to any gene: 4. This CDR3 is CASSFWTGSEKLFF. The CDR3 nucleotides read TGTGCCAGCAGTTTTTGGACAGGGTCTGAAAAACTGTTTTTT.

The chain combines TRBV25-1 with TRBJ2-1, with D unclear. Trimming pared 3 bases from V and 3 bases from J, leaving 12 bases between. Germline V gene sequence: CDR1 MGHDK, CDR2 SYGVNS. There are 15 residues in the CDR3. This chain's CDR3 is CASSDPSGFYNEQFF. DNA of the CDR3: TGTGCCAGCAGTGACCCATCGGGCTTCTACAATGAGCAGTTCTTC.

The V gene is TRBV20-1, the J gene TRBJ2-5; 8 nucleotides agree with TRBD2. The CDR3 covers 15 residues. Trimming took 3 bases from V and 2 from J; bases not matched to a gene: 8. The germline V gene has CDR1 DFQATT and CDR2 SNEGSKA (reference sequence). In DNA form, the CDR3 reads TGCAGTGCTAGTGGTCTAGCGGGTTTTCAAGAGACCCAGTACTTC. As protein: CSASGLAGFQETQYF.

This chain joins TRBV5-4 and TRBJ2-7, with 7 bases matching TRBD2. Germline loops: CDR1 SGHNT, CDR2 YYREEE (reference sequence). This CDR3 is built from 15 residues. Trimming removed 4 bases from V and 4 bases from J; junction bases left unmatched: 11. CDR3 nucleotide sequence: TGTGCCAGCAGCCGGTGGGGGGAGGGGAGTTACGAGCAGTACTTC. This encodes CASSRWGEGSYEQYF.

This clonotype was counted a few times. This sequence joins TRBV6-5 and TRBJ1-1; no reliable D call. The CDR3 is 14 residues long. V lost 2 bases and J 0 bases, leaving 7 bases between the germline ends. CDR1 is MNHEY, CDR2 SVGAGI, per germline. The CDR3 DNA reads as TGTGCCAGCAGTTACGAAGATATGAACACTGAAGCTTTCTTT. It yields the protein CASSYEDMNTEAFF.

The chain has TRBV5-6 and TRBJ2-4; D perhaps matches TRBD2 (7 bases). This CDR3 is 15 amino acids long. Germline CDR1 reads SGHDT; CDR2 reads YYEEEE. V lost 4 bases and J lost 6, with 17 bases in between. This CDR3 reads CASSGLGGRLNIQYF. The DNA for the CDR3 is TGTGCCAGCAGCGGGCTCGGGGGGCGTTTAAACATTCAGTACTTC.

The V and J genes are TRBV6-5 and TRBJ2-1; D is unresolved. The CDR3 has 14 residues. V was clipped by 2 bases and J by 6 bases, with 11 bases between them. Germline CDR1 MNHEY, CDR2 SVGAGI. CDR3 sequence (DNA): TGTGCCAGCAGTTACGTTGGCCACCCCAATGAGCAGTTCTTC. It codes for CASSYVGHPNEQFF.

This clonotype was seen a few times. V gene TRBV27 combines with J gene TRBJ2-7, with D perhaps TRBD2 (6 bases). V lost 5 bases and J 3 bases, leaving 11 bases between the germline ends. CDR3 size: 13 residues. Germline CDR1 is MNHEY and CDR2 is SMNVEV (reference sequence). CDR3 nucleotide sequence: TGTGCCAGCAGTCGGGAGACCCGCTACGAGCAGTACTTC. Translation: CASSRETRYEQYF.

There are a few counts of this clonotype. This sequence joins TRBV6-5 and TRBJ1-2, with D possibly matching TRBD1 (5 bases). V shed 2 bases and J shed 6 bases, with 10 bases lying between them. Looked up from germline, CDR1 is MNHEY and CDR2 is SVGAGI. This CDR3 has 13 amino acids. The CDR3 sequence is CASSYGQGHGYTF. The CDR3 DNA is TGTGCCAGCAGTTACGGCCAGGGACATGGCTACACCTTC.